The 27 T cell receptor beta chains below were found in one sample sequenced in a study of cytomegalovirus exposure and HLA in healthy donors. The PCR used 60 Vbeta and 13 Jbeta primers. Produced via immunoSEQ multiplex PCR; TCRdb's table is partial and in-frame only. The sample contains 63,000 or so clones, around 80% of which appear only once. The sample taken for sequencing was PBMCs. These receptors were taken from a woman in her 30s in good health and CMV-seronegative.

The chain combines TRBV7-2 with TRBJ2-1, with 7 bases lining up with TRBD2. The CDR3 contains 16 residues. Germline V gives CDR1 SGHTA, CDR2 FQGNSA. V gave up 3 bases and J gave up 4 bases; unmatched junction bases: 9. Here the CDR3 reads CASSFVGGSAYNEQFF. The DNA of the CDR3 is TGTGCCAGCAGCTTCGTGGGCGGGAGCGCATACAATGAGCAGTTCTTC.

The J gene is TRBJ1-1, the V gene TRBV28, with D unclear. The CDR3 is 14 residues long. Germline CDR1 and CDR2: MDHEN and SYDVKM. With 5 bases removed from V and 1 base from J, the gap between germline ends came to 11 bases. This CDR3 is CASSPSHKNTEAFF. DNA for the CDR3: TGTGCCAGCAGTCCGTCCCACAAGAACACTGAAGCTTTCTTT.

The CDR3 nucleotides are TGTGCCAGCAGCCCACGGACTAGCGGGGGTCCAGATACGCAGTATTTT. Its protein product is CASSPRTSGGPDTQYF. The chain joins TRBV6-4 to TRBJ2-3, with 13 bases aligning to TRBD2. CDR3 length: 16 residues. J lost 4 bases, V lost 6 bases, and 7 bases had no gene match. From germline, CDR1 is MRHNA and CDR2 SNTAGT.

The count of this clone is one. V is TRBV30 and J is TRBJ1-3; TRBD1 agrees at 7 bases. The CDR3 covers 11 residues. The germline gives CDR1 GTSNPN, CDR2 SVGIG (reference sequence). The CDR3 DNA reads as TGTGCACAGGGGAAGGGAAACACCATATATTTT. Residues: CAQGKGNTIYF.

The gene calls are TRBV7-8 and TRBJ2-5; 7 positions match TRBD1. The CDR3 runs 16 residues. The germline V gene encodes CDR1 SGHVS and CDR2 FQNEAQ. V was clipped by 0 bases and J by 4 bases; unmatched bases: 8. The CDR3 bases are TGTGCCAGCAGCTTAGCTTGGACAGGCCGTCGAGAGACCCAGTACTTC. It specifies CASSLAWTGRRETQYF.

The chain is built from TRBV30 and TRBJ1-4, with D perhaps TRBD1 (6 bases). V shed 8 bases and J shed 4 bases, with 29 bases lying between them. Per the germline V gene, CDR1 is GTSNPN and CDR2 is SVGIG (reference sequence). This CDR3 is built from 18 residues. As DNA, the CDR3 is TGTGCCCGAAGCCCGGGCAGGGGAGTCCTCCATGGTAATGAAAAACTGTTTTTT. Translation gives CARSPGRGVLHGNEKLFF.

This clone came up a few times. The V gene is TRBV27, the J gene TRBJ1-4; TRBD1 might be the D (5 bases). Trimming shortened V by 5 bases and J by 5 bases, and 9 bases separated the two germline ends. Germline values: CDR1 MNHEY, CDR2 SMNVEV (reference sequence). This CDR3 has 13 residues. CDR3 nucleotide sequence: TGTGCCAGCAGTACAAGACAGAATGAAAAACTGTTTTTT. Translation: CASSTRQNEKLFF.

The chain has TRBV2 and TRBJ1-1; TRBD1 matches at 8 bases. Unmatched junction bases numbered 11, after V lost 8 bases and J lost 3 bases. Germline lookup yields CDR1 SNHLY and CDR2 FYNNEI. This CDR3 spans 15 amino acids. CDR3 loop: CASPEGQGADTEAFF. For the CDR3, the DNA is TGTGCCAGCCCGGAGGGGCAGGGGGCGGACACTGAAGCTTTCTTT.

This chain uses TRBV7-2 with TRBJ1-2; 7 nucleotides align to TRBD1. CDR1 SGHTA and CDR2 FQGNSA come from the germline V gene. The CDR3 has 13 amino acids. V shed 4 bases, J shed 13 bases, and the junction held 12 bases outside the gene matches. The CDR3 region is CASSSREGARVTF. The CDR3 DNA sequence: TGTGCCAGCAGCTCCCGAGAGGGGGCGCGGGTCACCTTC.

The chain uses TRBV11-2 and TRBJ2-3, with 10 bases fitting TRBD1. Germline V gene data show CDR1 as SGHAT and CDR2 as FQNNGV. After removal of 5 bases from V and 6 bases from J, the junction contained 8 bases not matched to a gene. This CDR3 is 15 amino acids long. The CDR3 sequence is CASSPRTGGADTQYF. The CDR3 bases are TGTGCCAGCAGCCCAAGGACAGGGGGTGCGGATACGCAGTATTTT.

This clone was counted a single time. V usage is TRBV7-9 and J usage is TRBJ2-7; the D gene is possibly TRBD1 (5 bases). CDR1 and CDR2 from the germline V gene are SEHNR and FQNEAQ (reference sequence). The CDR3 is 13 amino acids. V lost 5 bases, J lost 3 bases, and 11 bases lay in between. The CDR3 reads CASSLGAGYEQYF. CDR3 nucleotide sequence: TGTGCCAGCAGCCTTGGGGCTGGCTACGAGCAGTACTTC.

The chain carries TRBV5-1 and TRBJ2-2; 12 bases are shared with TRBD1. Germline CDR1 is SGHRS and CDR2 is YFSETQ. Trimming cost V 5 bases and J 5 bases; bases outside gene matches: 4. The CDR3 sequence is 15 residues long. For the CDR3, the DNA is TGCGCCAGCAGTCGGGACAGGGGGCGAACCGGGGAGCTGTTTTTT. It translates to CASSRDRGRTGELFF.

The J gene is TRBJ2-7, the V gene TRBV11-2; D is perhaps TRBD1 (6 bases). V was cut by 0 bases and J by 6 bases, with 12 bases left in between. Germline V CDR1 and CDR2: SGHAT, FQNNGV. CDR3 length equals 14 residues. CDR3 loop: CASSLEWGQSEQYF. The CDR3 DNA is TGTGCCAGCAGCTTAGAGTGGGGGCAGAGCGAGCAGTACTTC.

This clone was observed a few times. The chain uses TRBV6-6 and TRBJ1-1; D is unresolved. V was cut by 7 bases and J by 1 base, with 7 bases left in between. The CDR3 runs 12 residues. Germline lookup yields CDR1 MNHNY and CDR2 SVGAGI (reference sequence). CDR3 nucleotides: TGTGCCAGCACGGGTTGGAACACTGAAGCTTTCTTT. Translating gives CASTGWNTEAFF.

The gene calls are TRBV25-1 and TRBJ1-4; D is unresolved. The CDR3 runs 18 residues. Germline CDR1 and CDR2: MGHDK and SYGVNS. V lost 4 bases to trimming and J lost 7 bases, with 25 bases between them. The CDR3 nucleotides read TGTGCCAGCAGTGCTCAGACCCGAATGGCGGGCTCAGGTGAAAAACTGTTTTTT. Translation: CASSAQTRMAGSGEKLFF.

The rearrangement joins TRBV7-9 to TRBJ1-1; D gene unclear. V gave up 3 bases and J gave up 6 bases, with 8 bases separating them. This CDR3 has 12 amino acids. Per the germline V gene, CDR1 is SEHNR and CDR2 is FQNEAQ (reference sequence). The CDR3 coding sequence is TGTGCCAGCAGCTTCGCGGCCCCTGAAGCTTTCTTT. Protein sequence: CASSFAAPEAFF.

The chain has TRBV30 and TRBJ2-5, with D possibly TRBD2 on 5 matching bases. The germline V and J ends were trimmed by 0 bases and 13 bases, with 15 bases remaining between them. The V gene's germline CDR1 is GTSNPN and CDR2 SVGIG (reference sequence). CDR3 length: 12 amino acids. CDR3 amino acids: CAWSVLVGSPYF. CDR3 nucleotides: TGTGCCTGGAGTGTACTAGTGGGATCCCCGTACTTC.

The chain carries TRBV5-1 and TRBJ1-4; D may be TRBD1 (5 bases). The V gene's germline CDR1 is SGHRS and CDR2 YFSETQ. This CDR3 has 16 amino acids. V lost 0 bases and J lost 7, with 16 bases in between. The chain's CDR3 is CASSLDQGLAGEKLFF. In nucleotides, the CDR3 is TGCGCCAGCAGCTTGGATCAGGGACTAGCGGGTGAAAAACTGTTTTTT.

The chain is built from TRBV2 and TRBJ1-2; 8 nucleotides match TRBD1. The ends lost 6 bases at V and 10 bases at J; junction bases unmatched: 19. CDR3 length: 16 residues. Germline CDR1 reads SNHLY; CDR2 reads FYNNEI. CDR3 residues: CASSTNPGQAFEAYTF. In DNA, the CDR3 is TGTGCCAGCAGCACTAACCCGGGACAGGCCTTCGAGGCCTACACCTTC.

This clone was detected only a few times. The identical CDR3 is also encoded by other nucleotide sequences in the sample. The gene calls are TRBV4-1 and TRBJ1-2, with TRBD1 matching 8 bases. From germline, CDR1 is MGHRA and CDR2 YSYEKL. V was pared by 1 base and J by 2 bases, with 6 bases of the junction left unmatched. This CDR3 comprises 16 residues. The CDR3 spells CASSQAGTGSNYGYTF. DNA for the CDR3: TGCGCCAGCAGCCAAGCCGGGACAGGATCGAACTATGGCTACACCTTC.

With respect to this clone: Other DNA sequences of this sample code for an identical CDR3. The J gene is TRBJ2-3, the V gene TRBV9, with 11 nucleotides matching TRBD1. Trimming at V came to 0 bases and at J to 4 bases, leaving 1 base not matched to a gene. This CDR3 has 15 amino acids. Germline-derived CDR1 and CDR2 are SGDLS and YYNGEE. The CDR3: CASSVEGQGADTQYF. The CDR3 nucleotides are TGTGCCAGCAGCGTAGAGGGACAGGGGGCAGATACGCAGTATTTT. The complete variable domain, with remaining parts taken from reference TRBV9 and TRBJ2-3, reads DSGVTQTPKHLITATGQRVTLRCSPRSGDLSVYWYQQSLDQGLQFLIQYYNGEERAKGNILERFSAQQFPDLHSELNLSSLELGDSALYFCASSVEGQGADTQYFGPGTRLTVL.

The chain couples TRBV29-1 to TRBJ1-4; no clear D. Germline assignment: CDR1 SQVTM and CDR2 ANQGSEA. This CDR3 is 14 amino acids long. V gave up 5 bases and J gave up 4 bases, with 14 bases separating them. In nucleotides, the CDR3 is TGCAGCGTTAGTGCTTGGCAGGATAATGAAAAACTGTTTTTT. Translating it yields CSVSAWQDNEKLFF.

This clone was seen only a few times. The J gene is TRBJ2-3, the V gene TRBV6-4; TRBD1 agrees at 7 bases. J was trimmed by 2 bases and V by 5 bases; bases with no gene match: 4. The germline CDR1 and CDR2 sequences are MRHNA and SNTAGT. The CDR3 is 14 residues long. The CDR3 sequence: CASSRDSFTDTQYF. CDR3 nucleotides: TGTGCCAGCAGTAGGGACAGCTTCACAGATACGCAGTATTTT.

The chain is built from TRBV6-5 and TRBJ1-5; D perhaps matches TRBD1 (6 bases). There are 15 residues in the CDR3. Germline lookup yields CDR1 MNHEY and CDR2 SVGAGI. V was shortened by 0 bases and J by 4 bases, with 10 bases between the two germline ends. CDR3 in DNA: TGTGCCAGCAGTTACTCCGGGAGGGGGAATCAGCCCCAGCATTTT. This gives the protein CASSYSGRGNQPQHF.

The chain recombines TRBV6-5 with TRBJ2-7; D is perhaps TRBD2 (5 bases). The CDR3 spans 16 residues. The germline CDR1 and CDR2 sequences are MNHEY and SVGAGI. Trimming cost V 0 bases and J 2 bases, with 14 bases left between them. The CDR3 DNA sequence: TGTGCCAGCAGTTACTCTACGGCGGGTTTTGCCTACGAGCAGTACTTC. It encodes CASSYSTAGFAYEQYF.

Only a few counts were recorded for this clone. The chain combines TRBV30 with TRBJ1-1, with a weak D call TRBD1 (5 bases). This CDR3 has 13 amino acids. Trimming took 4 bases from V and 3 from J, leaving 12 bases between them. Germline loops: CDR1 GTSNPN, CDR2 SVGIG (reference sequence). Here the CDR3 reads CAWTRQIYTEAFF. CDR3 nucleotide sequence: TGTGCCTGGACCCGACAGATCTACACTGAAGCTTTCTTT.

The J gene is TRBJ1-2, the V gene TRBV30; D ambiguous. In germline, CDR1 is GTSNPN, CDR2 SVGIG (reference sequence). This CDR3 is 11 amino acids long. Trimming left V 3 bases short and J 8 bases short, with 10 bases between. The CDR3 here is CAWRGVGGYTF. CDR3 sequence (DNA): TGTGCCTGGAGAGGAGTTGGCGGCTACACCTTC.